A selection of T cell receptor beta chains follows, all from one sample in a study of CD8 T cells in acute hepatitis C reinfection. Measured with immunoSEQ multiplex PCR; TCRdb has only the in-frame clones, and not every one. The sample holds fewer than 40,000 clones, 70% to 90% seen once. Sequencing input: naive CD8+ T cells from PBMCs. These TCRs come from a woman aged 18-30 years who spontaneously cleared hepatitis C infection. Both conserved end residues are part of each CDR3. A D gene is named only where the DNA matches it firmly. Clone size, where shown, is once, few, many, or a class for clones that have expanded.

J: TRBJ2-5; D: NA; size: NA; V: TRBV6-6; CDR3: CASSYRQAQETQYF; DNA: TGTGCCAGCAGTTACCGGCAGGCCCAAGAGACCCAGTACTTC
J: TRBJ2-2; D: TRBD2; size: NA; V: TRBV6-7; CDR3: CASTQGLGLAGSPGHGELFF; DNA: TGTGCCAGCACACAGGGGCTCGGACTAGCGGGTTCTCCCGGGCACGGGGAGCTGTTTTTT
J: TRBJ1-5; D: TRBD1; size: NA; V: TRBV4-1; CDR3: CASSQGGRGPGQPQHF; DNA: TGCGCCAGCAGCCAAGGGGGCAGGGGGCCGGGTCAGCCCCAGCATTTT
J: TRBJ2-2; D: TRBD2; size: NA; V: TRBV4-2; CDR3: CASSHPSSGSGIGTGELFF; DNA: TGTGCCAGCAGCCACCCTTCTAGCGGGAGTGGGATTGGCACCGGGGAGCTGTTTTTT
J: TRBJ2-2; D: TRBD1; size: NA; V: TRBV5-6; CDR3: CASSHRGGGPNTGELFF; DNA: TGTGCCAGCAGCCACAGGGGTGGCGGACCGAACACCGGGGAGCTGTTTTTT
J: TRBJ2-3; D: TRBD2; size: once; V: TRBV10-2; CDR3: CASSEITGTSAYTQYF; DNA: TGCGCCAGCAGTGAGATAACGGGGACTAGCGCGTATACGCAGTATTTT
J: TRBJ2-1; D: NA; size: NA; V: TRBV6-1; CDR3: CASLDSYNEQFF; DNA: TGTGCCAGCCTGGACTCGTACAATGAGCAGTTCTTC
J: TRBJ2-2; D: NA; size: NA; V: TRBV7-2; CDR3: CASSLSLAVELFF; DNA: TGTGCCAGCAGCTTATCCTTGGCCGTGGAGCTGTTTTTT
J: TRBJ2-1; D: NA; size: NA; V: TRBV19; CDR3: CASSIAYRANLEDEQFF; DNA: TGTGCCAGTAGTATAGCCTACCGGGCTAATTTGGAAGATGAGCAGTTCTTC
J: TRBJ2-7; D: NA; size: NA; V: TRBV7-6; CDR3: CASSPVLLGYEQYF; DNA: TGTGCCAGCAGCCCCGTCCTGCTTGGTTACGAGCAGTACTTC
J: TRBJ2-2; D: TRBD2; size: NA; V: TRBV5-1; CDR3: CASSLELAGPANTGELFF; DNA: TGCGCCAGCAGCTTGGAACTAGCGGGGCCCGCGAACACCGGGGAGCTGTTTTTT
J: TRBJ2-7; D: NA; size: NA; V: TRBV11-2; CDR3: CASSLVSHEQYF; DNA: TGTGCCAGCAGCTTAGTATCCCACGAGCAGTACTTC
J: TRBJ1-1; D: NA; size: NA; V: TRBV5-5; CDR3: CASSLGTGTEAFF; DNA: TGTGCCAGCAGCTTGGGAACGGGTACTGAAGCTTTCTTT
J: TRBJ2-2; D: TRBD2; size: once; V: TRBV5-6; CDR3: CASRGGGFENTGELFF; DNA: TGTGCCAGCCGCGGGGGGGGATTTGAGAACACCGGGGAGCTGTTTTTT
J: TRBJ2-7; D: NA; size: NA; V: TRBV7-9; CDR3: CASSLTGATYEQYF; DNA: TGTGCCAGCAGCTTAACGGGGGCAACCTACGAGCAGTACTTC
J: TRBJ1-2; D: TRBD1; size: NA; V: TRBV14; CDR3: CASRPTGVGGYTF; DNA: TGTGCCAGCAGACCCACAGGGGTAGGTGGCTACACCTTC
J: TRBJ2-7; D: NA; size: NA; V: TRBV7-8; CDR3: CASSLEGSGDPYEQYF; DNA: TGTGCCAGCAGCTTAGAAGGTTCGGGGGACCCCTACGAGCAGTACTTC
J: TRBJ1-2; D: NA; size: NA; V: TRBV2; CDR3: CASSEGEYGYTF; DNA: TGTGCCAGCAGTGAAGGCGAATATGGCTACACCTTC
J: TRBJ2-5; D: NA; size: NA; V: TRBV4-2; CDR3: CASSQNTGVGVSETQYF; DNA: TGTGCCAGCAGCCAAAACACCGGGGTGGGAGTTTCTGAGACCCAGTACTTC
J: TRBJ1-1; D: NA; size: NA; V: TRBV7-9; CDR3: CASSLGSGEAFF; DNA: TGTGCCAGCAGCTTAGGGTCCGGGGAAGCTTTCTTT
J: TRBJ1-4; D: NA; size: NA; V: TRBV7-2; CDR3: CASSVSYEKLFF; DNA: TGTGCCAGCAGCGTCTCTTATGAAAAACTGTTTTTT
J: TRBJ2-4; D: TRBD2; size: NA; V: TRBV30; CDR3: CAWTLAGVANIQYF; DNA: TGTGCCTGGACTCTAGCGGGAGTAGCCAACATTCAGTACTTC
J: TRBJ1-2; D: NA; size: NA; V: TRBV27; CDR3: CASSSGGGYGYTF; DNA: TGTGCCAGCAGTTCGGGGGGAGGCTATGGCTACACCTTC
J: TRBJ2-1; D: NA; size: NA; V: TRBV29-1; CDR3: CSVEPGSYNEQFF; DNA: TGCAGCGTTGAACCAGGCTCCTACAATGAGCAGTTCTTC
J: TRBJ2-1; D: TRBD1; size: NA; V: TRBV6-5; CDR3: CASSFPRTGDSNEQFF; DNA: TGTGCCAGCAGTTTTCCTCGGACAGGGGACAGCAATGAGCAGTTCTTC
J: TRBJ2-2; D: NA; size: once; V: TRBV5-8; CDR3: CASSTGTYNTGELFF; DNA: TGTGCCAGCAGCACCGGGACTTATAACACCGGGGAGCTGTTTTTT
J: TRBJ1-4; D: NA; size: few; V: TRBV4-1; CDR3: CASSHGSTNEKLFF; DNA: TGCGCCAGCAGCCACGGTTCAACTAATGAAAAACTGTTTTTT
J: TRBJ1-4; D: NA; size: NA; V: TRBV11-2; CDR3: CASSLSWGGSGEKLFF; DNA: TGTGCCAGCAGCTTATCCTGGGGGGGAAGTGGTGAAAAACTGTTTTTT
J: TRBJ2-5; D: TRBD2; size: NA; V: TRBV18; CDR3: CASSRGLEQETQYF; DNA: TGTGCCAGCTCACGGGGACTAGAACAAGAGACCCAGTACTTC
J: TRBJ2-7; D: NA; size: NA; V: TRBV29-1; CDR3: CSVEDGADYEQYF; DNA: TGCAGCGTTGAAGATGGGGCAGACTACGAGCAGTACTTC
J: TRBJ2-1; D: TRBD2; size: NA; V: TRBV27; CDR3: CASSPGTGTLGTSGSRDEQFF; DNA: TGTGCCAGCAGCCCCGGGACAGGGACCCTCGGGACTAGCGGGAGTAGAGATGAGCAGTTCTTC
J: TRBJ2-3; D: NA; size: NA; V: TRBV15; CDR3: CATSTSRDFRTDTQYF; DNA: TGTGCCACCAGCACCAGCCGGGACTTCCGCACAGATACGCAGTATTTT
J: TRBJ1-1; D: TRBD1; size: NA; V: TRBV7-3; CDR3: CASSPWTGSNTEAFF; DNA: TGTGCCAGCAGCCCTTGGACAGGGTCGAACACTGAAGCTTTCTTT
J: TRBJ2-1; D: NA; size: NA; V: TRBV4-1; CDR3: CASSLSKAHNEQFF; DNA: TGCGCCAGCAGCCTATCAAAAGCCCACAATGAGCAGTTCTTC
J: TRBJ2-7; D: NA; size: few; V: TRBV2; CDR3: CASQIGVLYF; DNA: TGTGCCAGCCAAATCGGAGTACTGTACTTC
J: TRBJ2-7; D: NA; size: NA; V: TRBV6-1; CDR3: CASKTSEIAWQYF; DNA: TGTGCCAGCAAGACTAGTGAGATAGCCTGGCAGTACTTC
J: TRBJ2-3; D: NA; size: NA; V: TRBV10-3; CDR3: CAISESDTQYF; DNA: TGTGCCATCAGTGAGTCAGATACGCAGTATTTT
J: TRBJ1-2; D: NA; size: NA; V: TRBV14; CDR3: CASSQDYGDYGYTF; DNA: TGTGCCAGCAGCCAAGATTATGGCGACTATGGCTACACCTTC
J: TRBJ2-1; D: TRBD2; size: NA; V: TRBV19; CDR3: CASSISGRGYEQFF; DNA: TGTGCCAGTAGTATCAGCGGGAGGGGATATGAGCAGTTCTTC
J: TRBJ2-7; D: NA; size: NA; V: TRBV27; CDR3: CASRGGSYEQYF; DNA: TGTGCCAGCAGGGGCGGGTCCTACGAGCAGTACTTC
J: TRBJ1-5; D: NA; size: NA; V: TRBV10-2; CDR3: CASSGGGGRGYSNQPQHF; DNA: TGCGCCAGCAGTGGAGGGGGGGGTCGAGGCTATAGCAATCAGCCCCAGCATTTT
J: TRBJ2-7; D: NA; size: few; V: TRBV6-1; CDR3: CASSEGNLVFYEQYF; DNA: TGTGCCAGCAGTGAAGGTAACCTAGTATTTTACGAGCAGTACTTC
J: TRBJ2-7; D: NA; size: NA; V: TRBV4-1; CDR3: CVSSQDRNDFYEQYF; DNA: TGCGTCAGCAGCCAAGATCGGAATGACTTCTACGAGCAGTACTTC
J: TRBJ2-2; D: NA; size: NA; V: TRBV27; CDR3: CASTPISVAPNTGELFF; DNA: TGTGCCAGCACCCCTATCTCGGTCGCCCCGAACACCGGGGAGCTGTTTTTT
J: TRBJ2-1; D: TRBD2; size: NA; V: TRBV9; CDR3: CASSPGLADYNGQFF; DNA: TGTGCCAGCAGCCCGGGACTAGCGGACTACAATGGGCAGTTCTTC
J: TRBJ2-7; D: NA; size: NA; V: TRBV15; CDR3: CATSILAGRGVSYEQYF; DNA: TGTGCCACCAGCATCTTAGCAGGCAGGGGTGTTTCCTACGAGCAGTACTTC
J: TRBJ2-5; D: NA; size: NA; V: TRBV7-9; CDR3: CASSPPGGRETQYF; DNA: TGTGCCAGCAGCCCCCCGGGGGGCCGAGAGACCCAGTACTTC
J: TRBJ2-7; D: NA; size: NA; V: TRBV25-1; CDR3: CASRGEGGVHEQYF; DNA: TGTGCCAGCAGGGGGGAAGGAGGGGTACACGAGCAGTACTTC
J: TRBJ2-7; D: NA; size: NA; V: TRBV2; CDR3: CASSEDYYEQYF; DNA: TGTGCCAGCAGTGAAGACTACTACGAGCAGTACTTC
J: TRBJ1-6; D: NA; size: NA; V: TRBV30; CDR3: CAWSSGIYNSPLHF; DNA: TGTGCCTGGAGTTCAGGGATCTATAATTCACCCCTCCACTTT